The rows below give T cell receptor beta chains drawn from one sample of a study of T cell changes during pregnancy in multiple sclerosis. Assay used: immunoSEQ multiplex PCR; TCRdb lists only in-frame clones, some missing. The repertoire has around 44,000 clones, 85% to 95% of them found once; the top ten carry 1% to 1.5%. Sequencing was done on a sample of peripheral blood. These receptors were obtained from a female donor with multiple sclerosis, enrolled in a pregnancy study. The CDR3 runs from the conserved cysteine through the conserved F or W. Each record gives: D gene, V gene, J gene, clone size, CDR3 protein, CDR3 DNA. The D gene is left open where the match is weak. The size of a clone is reported for some rows only, either as once, few or many, or as a class for expanded clones.

D: NA; V: TRBV7-2; J: TRBJ2-7; size: NA; CDR3: CASSLVPGGYEQYF; DNA: TGTGCCAGCAGCTTAGTTCCGGGCGGGTACGAGCAGTACTTC
D: NA; V: TRBV21-1; J: TRBJ2-5; size: NA; CDR3: CASSMPQQGGETQYF; DNA: TGTGCCAGCAGCATGCCCCAACAGGGTGGAGAGACCCAGTACTTC
D: NA; V: TRBV10-3; J: TRBJ1-3; size: NA; CDR3: CAIKIQGMGNTIYF; DNA: TGTGCCATCAAAATCCAGGGGATGGGAAACACCATATATTTT
D: TRBD1; V: TRBV7-9; J: TRBJ2-3; size: NA; CDR3: CASSRDRGRPDTQYF; DNA: TGTGCCAGCAGCCGGGACAGGGGGCGACCAGATACGCAGTATTTT
D: TRBD1; V: TRBV19; J: TRBJ1-5; size: NA; CDR3: CASSLGQGKGQPQHF; DNA: TGTGCCAGTAGTCTAGGACAGGGGAAGGGTCAGCCCCAGCATTTT
D: NA; V: TRBV7-8; J: TRBJ2-1; size: NA; CDR3: CASSPRTVLGHNEQFF; DNA: TGTGCCAGCAGCCCGCGGACAGTTCTTGGCCACAATGAGCAGTTCTTC
D: TRBD1; V: TRBV5-5; J: TRBJ1-1; size: NA; CDR3: CASSLQGASEAFF; DNA: TGTGCCAGCAGCCTTCAGGGGGCCTCGGAGGCTTTCTTT
D: NA; V: TRBV5-6; J: TRBJ2-5; size: NA; CDR3: CASSLVGTREWETQYF; DNA: TGTGCCAGCAGCTTGGTTGGGACACGGGAGTGGGAGACCCAGTACTTC
D: TRBD1; V: TRBV5-4; J: TRBJ1-4; size: NA; CDR3: CASSFRGGQSEKLFF; DNA: TGTGCCAGCAGCTTCCGAGGGGGACAGAGTGAAAAACTGTTTTTT
D: NA; V: TRBV4-3; J: TRBJ2-3; size: NA; CDR3: CASSRVVRDTQYF; DNA: TGCGCCAGCAGCCGGGTAGTAAGGGATACGCAGTATTTT
D: NA; V: TRBV28; J: TRBJ2-7; size: NA; CDR3: CASSLWGYEQYF; DNA: TGTGCCAGCAGTTTATGGGGGTACGAGCAGTACTTC
D: TRBD1; V: TRBV28; J: TRBJ1-3; size: few; CDR3: CASSTRTGKNTIYF; DNA: TGTGCCAGCAGTACAAGGACAGGGAAGAACACCATATATTTT
D: NA; V: TRBV18; J: TRBJ1-1; size: NA; CDR3: CASSPSAEGGTEAFF; DNA: TGTGCCAGCTCACCATCAGCTGAGGGAGGCACTGAAGCTTTCTTT
D: NA; V: TRBV11-3; J: TRBJ2-5; size: NA; CDR3: CASSRDQQGETQYF; DNA: TGTGCCAGCAGCCGAGACCAACAGGGAGAGACCCAGTACTTC
D: TRBD2; V: TRBV6-5; J: TRBJ2-2; size: NA; CDR3: CASSPGLETGELFF; DNA: TGTGCCAGCAGCCCGGGACTAGAAACCGGGGAGCTGTTTTTT
D: NA; V: TRBV9; J: TRBJ2-1; size: NA; CDR3: CASSTRPNQQFF; DNA: TGTGCCAGCAGCACCCGACCGAATCAGCAGTTCTTC
D: NA; V: TRBV7-2; J: TRBJ2-3; size: once; CDR3: CASSSPSTDTQYF; DNA: TGTGCCAGCAGCTCCCCTAGCACAGATACGCAGTATTTT
D: NA; V: TRBV27; J: TRBJ2-2; size: NA; CDR3: CASSLFRGGELFF; DNA: TGTGCCAGCAGTTTATTCCGAGGCGGGGAGCTGTTTTTT
D: TRBD2; V: TRBV7-2; J: TRBJ2-1; size: NA; CDR3: CASRPSGTIYNEQFF; DNA: TGTGCCAGCAGGCCTAGCGGGACAATCTACAATGAGCAGTTCTTC
D: NA; V: TRBV21-1; J: TRBJ2-7; size: NA; CDR3: CASSKVGEGAGEFDEQYF; DNA: NA